The sequence of this T cell receptor beta chain was determined in a study of graft-versus-host responses after intestinal transplantation. Study overall: Each recipient received anti-thymocyte globulin induction, then tacrolimus and steroids for approximately three years.

Study-wide results and limits: Circulating GvH clones peaking coincided with falling HvG clones soon after transplant. When patients had graft-donor T cell macrochimerism, their allografts held high graft-versus-host to host-versus-graft clonal ratios.

Concerning this clone itself: Its antigen is still unknown.

Data came from immunoSEQ multiplex PCR; TCRdb stores just in-frame clones and leaves some out. The data hold about 39,000 clones, with roughly 92% observed a single time. The TCR comes from a human donor who was the organ donor for an intestinal transplant. The material was unstimulated CD8+ T cells sorted from spleen or lymph node cells, obtained before transplant.

Here the CDR3 DNA reads TGTGCCAGCAGCTTGACAGGGGACGAGCAGTACTTC. It encodes CASSLTGDEQYF. V usage is TRBV5-5 and J usage is TRBJ2-7; 7 bases fit TRBD1. V trimming: 1 base; J trimming: 5 bases; junction bases outside the gene matches: 0. The CDR3 covers 12 residues. CDR1 is SGHKS and CDR2 is YYEKEE in the germline V gene (reference sequence).